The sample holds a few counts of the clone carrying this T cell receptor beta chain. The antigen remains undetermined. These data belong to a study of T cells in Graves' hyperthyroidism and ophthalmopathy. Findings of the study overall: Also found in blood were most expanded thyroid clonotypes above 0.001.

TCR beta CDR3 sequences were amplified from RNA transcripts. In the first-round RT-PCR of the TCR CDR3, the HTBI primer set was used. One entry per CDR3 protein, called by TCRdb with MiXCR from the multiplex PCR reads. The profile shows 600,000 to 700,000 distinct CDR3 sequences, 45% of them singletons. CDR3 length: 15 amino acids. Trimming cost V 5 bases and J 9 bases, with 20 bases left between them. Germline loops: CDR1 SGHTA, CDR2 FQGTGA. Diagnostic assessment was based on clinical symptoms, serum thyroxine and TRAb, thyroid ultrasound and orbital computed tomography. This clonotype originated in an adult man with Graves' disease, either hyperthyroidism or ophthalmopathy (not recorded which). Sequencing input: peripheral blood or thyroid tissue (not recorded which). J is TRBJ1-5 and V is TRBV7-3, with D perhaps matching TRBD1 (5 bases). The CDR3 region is CASSPGTFTGWPQHF. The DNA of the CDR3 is TGTGCCAGCAGCCCTGGGACTTTTACCGGCTGGCCCCAGCATTTT.